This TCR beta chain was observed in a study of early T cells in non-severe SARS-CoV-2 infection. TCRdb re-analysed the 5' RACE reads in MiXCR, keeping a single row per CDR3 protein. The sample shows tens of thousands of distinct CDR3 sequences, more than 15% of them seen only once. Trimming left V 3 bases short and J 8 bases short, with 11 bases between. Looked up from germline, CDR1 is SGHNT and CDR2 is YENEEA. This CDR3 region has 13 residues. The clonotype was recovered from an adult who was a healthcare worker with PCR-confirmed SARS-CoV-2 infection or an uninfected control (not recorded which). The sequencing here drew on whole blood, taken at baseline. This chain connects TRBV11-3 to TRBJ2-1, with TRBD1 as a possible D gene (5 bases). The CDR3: CASSFSTEHEQFF. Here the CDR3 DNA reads TGTGCCAGCAGCTTCTCGACAGAGCATGAGCAGTTCTTC.